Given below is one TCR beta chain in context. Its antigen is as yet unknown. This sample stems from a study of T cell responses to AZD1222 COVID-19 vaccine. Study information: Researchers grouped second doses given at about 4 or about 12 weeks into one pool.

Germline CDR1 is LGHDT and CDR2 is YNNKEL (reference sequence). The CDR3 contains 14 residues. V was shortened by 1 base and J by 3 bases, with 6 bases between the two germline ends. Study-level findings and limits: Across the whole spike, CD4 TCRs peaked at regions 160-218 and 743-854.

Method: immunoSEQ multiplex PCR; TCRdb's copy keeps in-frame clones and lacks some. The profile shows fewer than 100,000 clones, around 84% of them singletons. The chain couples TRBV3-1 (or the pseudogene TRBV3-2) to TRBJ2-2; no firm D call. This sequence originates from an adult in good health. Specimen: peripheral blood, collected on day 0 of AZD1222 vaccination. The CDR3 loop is CASSQGVDTGELFF. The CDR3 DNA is TGTGCCAGCAGCCAAGGAGTCGACACCGGGGAGCTGTTTTTT.